The rows below give T cell receptor beta chains drawn from one sample of a study of blood T cells in healthy people across ages. TCRdb independently ran MiXCR on the 5' RACE reads; one entry per CDR3 protein. Found here are about 800,000 distinct CDR3 sequences, about 25% of them singletons; the top ten hold under 4.5%. This sample was also put to use in a study of T cells of mothers and their children.

Source material: blood. The receptors were sampled from a boy aged 5-17 years in good health. Each CDR3 is given without its conserved first and last residue. A D gene is named only where the DNA matches it firmly.

CDR3 protein	J gene	CDR3 length	V gene	D gene
SAGQGINEKLF	TRBJ1-4	11	TRBV20-1	TRBD1
ASSLVGRYIETQY	TRBJ2-5	13	TRBV7-2	.
ASSPQGERSPYEQY	TRBJ2-7	14	TRBV3-1	TRBD1
ASSPDWRERAQY	.	12	TRBV7-2	TRBD2
ASSEESDEQF	TRBJ2-1	10	TRBV5-1	.
ASSPSGLAGGTQY	TRBJ2-3	13	TRBV12-3/TRBV12-4	TRBD2
SALGQVYEQH	TRBJ2-5	10	TRBV20-1	TRBD1
ASSKETGQGQETQY	TRBJ2-5	14	TRBV5-1	.
ASGTSGLQETQY	TRBJ2-5	12	TRBV5-4	TRBD2
SLWTDYNEQF	TRBJ2-1	10	TRBV29-1	.
ANSVRDNSYEQY	TRBJ2-7	12	TRBV28	.
SYKTSAAYNEQF	TRBJ2-1	12	TRBV20-1	TRBD2
SARPMRRLAYHQETQY	TRBJ2-5	16	TRBV20-1	.
ASSSRQGVGGYT	TRBJ1-2	12	TRBV5-4	TRBD1
ARKPGLNYGYT	TRBJ1-2	11	TRBV30	.
ASSQLRGGLGYNEQF	TRBJ2-1	15	TRBV4-1	.
ASSQEGGAETQY	TRBJ2-5	12	TRBV3-1	.
ASSQDLGGTEAF	TRBJ1-1	12	TRBV3-1	.
ASSIGDKQF	TRBJ2-1	9	TRBV19	.
ASSLTGRRLAT	TRBJ1-2	11	TRBV28	.
SAQGGLASDEQF	TRBJ2-1	12	TRBV20-1	.
ASSDPGTPVSEQY	TRBJ2-7	13	TRBV4-3	.
ASSLAFNNEQF	.	11	TRBV11-2	.
SVEGLSEAEAF	TRBJ1-1	11	TRBV29-1	.
ASSHRDMGSPLH	TRBJ1-6	12	TRBV27	.
ASSPGRNQPQH	TRBJ1-5	11	TRBV5-1	.
ASSLGPLGEAF	TRBJ1-1	11	TRBV7-6	.
ASSPGGVGDVGVV	TRBJ2-1	13	TRBV28	.
ASSKEGRAEAF	TRBJ1-1	11	TRBV21-1	.
ASSAGGARLDTEAF	TRBJ1-1	14	TRBV28	.
ASSEALLGGYT	TRBJ1-2	11	TRBV6-1	.
ASSTGAISGANVLT	TRBJ2-6	14	TRBV28	.
ASSHPGQGYEQF	TRBJ2-1	12	TRBV4-3	TRBD1
ASSRNLAGGEGTQY	TRBJ2-5	14	TRBV5-1	TRBD2
ASSLLTGHGGTDTQY	TRBJ2-3	15	TRBV5-6	.
SVVGTSGQETQY	TRBJ2-5	12	TRBV29-1	TRBD2
ASTLGGLGLEQY	TRBJ2-7	12	TRBV5-1	.
PSSLGTGEVYEQY	TRBJ2-7	13	TRBV5-1	TRBD1